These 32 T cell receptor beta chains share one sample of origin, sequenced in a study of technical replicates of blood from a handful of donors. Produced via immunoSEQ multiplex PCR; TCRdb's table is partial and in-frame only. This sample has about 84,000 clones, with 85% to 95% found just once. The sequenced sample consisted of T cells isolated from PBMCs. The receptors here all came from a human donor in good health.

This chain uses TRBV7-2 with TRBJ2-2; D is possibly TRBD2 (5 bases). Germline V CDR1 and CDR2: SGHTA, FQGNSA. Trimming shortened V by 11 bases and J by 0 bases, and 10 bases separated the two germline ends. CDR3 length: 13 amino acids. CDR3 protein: CARGQPNTGELFF. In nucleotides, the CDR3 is TGTGCCCGCGGGCAGCCGAACACCGGGGAGCTGTTTTTT. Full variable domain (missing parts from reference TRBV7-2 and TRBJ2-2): GAGVSQSPSNKVTEKGKDVELRCDPISGHTALYWYRQSLGQGLEFLIYFQGNSAPDKSGLPSDRFSAERTGGSVSTLTIQRTQQEDSAVYLCARGQPNTGELFFGEGSRLTVL.

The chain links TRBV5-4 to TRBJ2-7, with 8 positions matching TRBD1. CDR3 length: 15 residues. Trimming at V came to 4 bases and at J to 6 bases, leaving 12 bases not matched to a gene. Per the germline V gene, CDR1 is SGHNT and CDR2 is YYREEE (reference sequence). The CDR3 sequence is CASSLQGAGVSEQYF. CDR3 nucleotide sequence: TGTGCCAGCAGCCTCCAGGGGGCTGGGGTCAGCGAGCAGTACTTC.

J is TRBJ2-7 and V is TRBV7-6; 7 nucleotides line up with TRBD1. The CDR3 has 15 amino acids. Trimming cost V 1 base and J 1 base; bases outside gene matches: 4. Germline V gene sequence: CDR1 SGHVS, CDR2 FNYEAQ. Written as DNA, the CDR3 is TGTGCCAGCAGCTTAGGACAGGGCAGTTCCTACGAGCAGTACTTC. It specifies CASSLGQGSSYEQYF. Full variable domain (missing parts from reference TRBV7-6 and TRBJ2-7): GAGVSQSPRYKVTKRGQDVALRCDPISGHVSLYWYRQALGQGPEFLTYFNYEAQQDKSGLPNDRFSAERPEGSISTLTIQRTEQRDSAMYRCASSLGQGSSYEQYFGPGTRLTVT.

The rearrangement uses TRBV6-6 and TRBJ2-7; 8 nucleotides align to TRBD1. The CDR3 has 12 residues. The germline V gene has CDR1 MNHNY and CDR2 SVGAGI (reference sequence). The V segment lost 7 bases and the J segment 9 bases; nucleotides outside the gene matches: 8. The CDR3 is CASTSTGGAQYF. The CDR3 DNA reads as TGTGCCAGCACTTCAACAGGGGGAGCGCAGTACTTC.

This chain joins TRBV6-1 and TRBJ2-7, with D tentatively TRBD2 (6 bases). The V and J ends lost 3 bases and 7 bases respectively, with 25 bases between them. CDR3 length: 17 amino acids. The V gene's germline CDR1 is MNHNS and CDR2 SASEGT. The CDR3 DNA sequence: TGTGCCAGCAGTGACCCCTCGGGACCTCGCGGGAATGGTGAGCAGTACTTC. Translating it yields CASSDPSGPRGNGEQYF.

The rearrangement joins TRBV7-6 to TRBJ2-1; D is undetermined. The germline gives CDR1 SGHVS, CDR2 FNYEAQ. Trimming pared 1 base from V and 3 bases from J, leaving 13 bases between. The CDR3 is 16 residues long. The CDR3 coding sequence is TGTGCCAGCAGCTTAGGGGTTCCTCCTAGCTACAATGAGCAGTTCTTC. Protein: CASSLGVPPSYNEQFF. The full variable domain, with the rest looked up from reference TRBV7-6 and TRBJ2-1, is GAGVSQSPRYKVTKRGQDVALRCDPISGHVSLYWYRQALGQGPEFLTYFNYEAQQDKSGLPNDRFSAERPEGSISTLTIQRTEQRDSAMYRCASSLGVPPSYNEQFFGPGTRLTVL.

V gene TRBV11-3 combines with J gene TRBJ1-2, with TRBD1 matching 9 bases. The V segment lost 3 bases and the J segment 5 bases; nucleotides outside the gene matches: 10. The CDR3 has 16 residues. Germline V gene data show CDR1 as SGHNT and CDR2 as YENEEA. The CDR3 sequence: CASSFGGRTGEYGYTF. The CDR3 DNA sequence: TGTGCCAGCAGCTTCGGGGGTAGGACAGGGGAATATGGCTACACCTTC. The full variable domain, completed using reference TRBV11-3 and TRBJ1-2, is EAGVVQSPRYKIIEKKQPVAFWCNPISGHNTLYWYLQNLGQGPELLIRYENEEAVDDSQLPKDRFSAERLKGVDSTLKIQPAELGDSAVYLCASSFGGRTGEYGYTFGSGTRLTVV.

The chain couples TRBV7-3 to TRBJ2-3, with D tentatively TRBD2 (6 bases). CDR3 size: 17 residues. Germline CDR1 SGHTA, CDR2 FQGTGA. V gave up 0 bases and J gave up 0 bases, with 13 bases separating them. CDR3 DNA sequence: TGTGCCAGCAGCTTAACGATTAGGGAGGCTAGCACAGATACGCAGTATTTT. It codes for CASSLTIREASTDTQYF. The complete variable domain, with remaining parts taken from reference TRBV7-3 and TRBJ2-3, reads GAGVSQTPSNKVTEKGKYVELRCDPISGHTALYWYRQSLGQGPEFLIYFQGTGAADDSGLPNDRFFAVRPEGSVSTLKIQRTERGDSAVYLCASSLTIREASTDTQYFGPGTRLTVL.

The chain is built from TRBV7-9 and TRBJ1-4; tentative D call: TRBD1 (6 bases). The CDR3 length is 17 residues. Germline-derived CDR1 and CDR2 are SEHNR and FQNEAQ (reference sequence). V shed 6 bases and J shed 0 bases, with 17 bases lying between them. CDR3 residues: CASRHAGTSATNEKLFF. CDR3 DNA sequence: TGTGCCAGCAGACACGCCGGGACATCCGCAACTAATGAAAAACTGTTTTTT.

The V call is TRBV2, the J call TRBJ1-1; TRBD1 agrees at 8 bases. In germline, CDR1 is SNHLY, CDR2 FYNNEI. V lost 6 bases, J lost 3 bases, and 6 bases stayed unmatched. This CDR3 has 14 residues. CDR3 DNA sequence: TGTGCCAGCAGCCACGGGGGACAGGACACTGAAGCTTTCTTT. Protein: CASSHGGQDTEAFF.

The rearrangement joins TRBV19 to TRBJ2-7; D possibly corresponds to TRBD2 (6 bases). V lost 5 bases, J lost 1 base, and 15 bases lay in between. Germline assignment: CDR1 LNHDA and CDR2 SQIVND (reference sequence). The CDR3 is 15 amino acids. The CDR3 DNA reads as TGTGCCAGTAGTGTTGGTGCGGGGAGGTCCTACGAGCAGTACTTC. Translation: CASSVGAGRSYEQYF.

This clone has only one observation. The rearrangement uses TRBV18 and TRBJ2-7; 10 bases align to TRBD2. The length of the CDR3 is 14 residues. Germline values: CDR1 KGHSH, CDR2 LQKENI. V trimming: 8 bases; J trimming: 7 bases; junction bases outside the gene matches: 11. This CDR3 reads CASHRAGGPNEQYF. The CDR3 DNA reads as TGTGCCAGCCATCGAGCGGGAGGGCCCAATGAGCAGTACTTC.

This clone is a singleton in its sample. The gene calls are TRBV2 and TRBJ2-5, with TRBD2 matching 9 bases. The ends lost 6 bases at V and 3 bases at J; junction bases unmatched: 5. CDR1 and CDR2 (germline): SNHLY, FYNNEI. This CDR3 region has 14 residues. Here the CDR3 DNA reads TGTGCCAGCAGCTGGGCTAGCGGGGAAGAGACCCAGTACTTC. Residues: CASSWASGEETQYF.

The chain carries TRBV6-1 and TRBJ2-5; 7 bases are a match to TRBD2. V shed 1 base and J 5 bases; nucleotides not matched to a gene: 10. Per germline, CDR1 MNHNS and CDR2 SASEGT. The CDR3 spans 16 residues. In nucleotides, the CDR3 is TGTGCCAGCAGTGAAGAAAGTGGGGAGGGGCCGGAGACCCAGTACTTC. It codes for CASSEESGEGPETQYF.

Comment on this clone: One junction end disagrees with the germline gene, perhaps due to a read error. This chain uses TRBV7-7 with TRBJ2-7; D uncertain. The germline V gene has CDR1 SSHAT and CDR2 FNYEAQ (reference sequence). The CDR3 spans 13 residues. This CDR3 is CASSFSLDHEQYF. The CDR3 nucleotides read TGTGCTAGCAGCTTCTCTCTAGACCACGAGCAGTACTTC.

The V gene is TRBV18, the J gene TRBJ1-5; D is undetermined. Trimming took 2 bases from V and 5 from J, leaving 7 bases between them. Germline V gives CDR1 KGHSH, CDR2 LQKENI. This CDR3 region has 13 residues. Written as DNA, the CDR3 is TGTGCCAGCTCACCAGGGAGGGATCAGCCCCAGCATTTT. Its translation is CASSPGRDQPQHF.

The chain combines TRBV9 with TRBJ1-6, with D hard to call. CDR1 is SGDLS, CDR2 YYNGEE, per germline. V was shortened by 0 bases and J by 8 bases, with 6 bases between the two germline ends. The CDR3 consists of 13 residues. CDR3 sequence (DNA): TGTGCCAGCAGCGTAGGTCGGGATTCACCCCTCCACTTT. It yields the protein CASSVGRDSPLHF.

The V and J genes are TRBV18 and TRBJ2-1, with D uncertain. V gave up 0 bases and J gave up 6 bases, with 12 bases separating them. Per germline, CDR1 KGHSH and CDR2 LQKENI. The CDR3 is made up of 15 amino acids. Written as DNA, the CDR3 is TGTGCCAGCTCACCACCCGGGTTCGTGGGCAATGAGCAGTTCTTC. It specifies CASSPPGFVGNEQFF.

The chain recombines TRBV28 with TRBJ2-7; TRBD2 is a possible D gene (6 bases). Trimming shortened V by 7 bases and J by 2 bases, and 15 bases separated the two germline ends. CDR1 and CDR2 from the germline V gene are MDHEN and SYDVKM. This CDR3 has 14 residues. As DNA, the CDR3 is TGTGCCAGCACCCCGGGGGTCTTAACCTACGAGCAGTACTTC. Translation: CASTPGVLTYEQYF.

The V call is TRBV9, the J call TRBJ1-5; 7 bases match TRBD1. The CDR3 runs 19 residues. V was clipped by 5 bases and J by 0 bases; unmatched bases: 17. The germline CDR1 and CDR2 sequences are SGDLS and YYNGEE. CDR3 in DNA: TGTGCCAGCAGGAGAAGGGGACAGCCCTCCTATTATAGCAATCAGCCCCAGCATTTT. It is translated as CASRRRGQPSYYSNQPQHF.

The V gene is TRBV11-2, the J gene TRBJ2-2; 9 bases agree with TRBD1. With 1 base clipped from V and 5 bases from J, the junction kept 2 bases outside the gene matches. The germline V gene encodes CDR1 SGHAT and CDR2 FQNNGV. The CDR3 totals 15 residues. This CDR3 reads CASSLGTGETGELFF. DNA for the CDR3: TGTGCCAGCAGCTTAGGGACAGGGGAAACCGGGGAGCTGTTTTTT.

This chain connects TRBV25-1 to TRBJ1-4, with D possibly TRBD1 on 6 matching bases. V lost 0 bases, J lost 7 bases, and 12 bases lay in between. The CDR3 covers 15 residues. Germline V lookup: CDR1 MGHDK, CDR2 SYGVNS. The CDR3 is CASSEYGGGGEKLFF. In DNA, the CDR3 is TGTGCCAGCAGTGAATATGGGGGGGGCGGTGAAAAACTGTTTTTT.

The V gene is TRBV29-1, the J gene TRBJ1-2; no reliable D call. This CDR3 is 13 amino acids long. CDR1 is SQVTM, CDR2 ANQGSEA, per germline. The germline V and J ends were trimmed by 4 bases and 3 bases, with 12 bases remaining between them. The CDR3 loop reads CSVGPAEYYGYTF. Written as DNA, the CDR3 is TGCAGCGTTGGGCCGGCGGAATACTATGGCTACACCTTC.

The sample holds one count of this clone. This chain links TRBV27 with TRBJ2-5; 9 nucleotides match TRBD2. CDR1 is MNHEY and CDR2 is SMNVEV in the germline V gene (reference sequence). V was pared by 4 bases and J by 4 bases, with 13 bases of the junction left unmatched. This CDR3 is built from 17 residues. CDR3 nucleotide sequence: TGTGCCAGCAGTTCCTTACCCAAGCGGGGGGTTCGAGAGACCCAGTACTTC. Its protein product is CASSSLPKRGVRETQYF.

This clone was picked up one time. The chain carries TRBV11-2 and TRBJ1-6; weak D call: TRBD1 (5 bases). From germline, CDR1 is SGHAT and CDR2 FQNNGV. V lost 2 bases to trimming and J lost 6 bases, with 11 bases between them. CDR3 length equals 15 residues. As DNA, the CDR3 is TGTGCCAGCAGCTTAAATAGACAGATTAATTCACCCCTCCACTTT. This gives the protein CASSLNRQINSPLHF.

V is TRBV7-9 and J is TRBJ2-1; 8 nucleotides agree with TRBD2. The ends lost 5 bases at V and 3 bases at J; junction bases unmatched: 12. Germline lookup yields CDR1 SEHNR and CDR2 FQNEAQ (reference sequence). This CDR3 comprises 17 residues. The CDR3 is CASSPRPGGGGYNEQFF. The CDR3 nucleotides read TGTGCCAGCAGCCCACGGCCGGGGGGGGGCGGCTACAATGAGCAGTTCTTC.

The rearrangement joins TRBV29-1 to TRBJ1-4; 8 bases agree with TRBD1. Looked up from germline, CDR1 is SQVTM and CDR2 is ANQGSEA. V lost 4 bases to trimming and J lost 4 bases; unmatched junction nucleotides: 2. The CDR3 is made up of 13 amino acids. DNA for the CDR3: TGCAGCGTTGGGACAGGGAGTAATGAAAAACTGTTTTTT. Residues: CSVGTGSNEKLFF.

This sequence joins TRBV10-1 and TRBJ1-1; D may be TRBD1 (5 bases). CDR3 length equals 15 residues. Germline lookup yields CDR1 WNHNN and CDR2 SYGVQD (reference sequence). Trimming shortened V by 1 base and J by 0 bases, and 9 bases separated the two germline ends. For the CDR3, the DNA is TGCGCCAGCAGTGAGTATGCGGGGGTGAACACTGAAGCTTTCTTT. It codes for CASSEYAGVNTEAFF.

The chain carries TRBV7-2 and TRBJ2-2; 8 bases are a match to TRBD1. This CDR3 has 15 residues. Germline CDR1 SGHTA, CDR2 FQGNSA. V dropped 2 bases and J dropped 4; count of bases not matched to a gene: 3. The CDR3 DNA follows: TGTGCCAGCAGCTTACAGGGGGCGCCCACCGGGGAGCTGTTTTTT. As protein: CASSLQGAPTGELFF.

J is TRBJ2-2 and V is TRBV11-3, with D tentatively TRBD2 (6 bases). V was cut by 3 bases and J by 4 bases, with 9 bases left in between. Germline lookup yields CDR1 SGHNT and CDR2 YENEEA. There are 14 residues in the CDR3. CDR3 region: CASSLAGITGELFF. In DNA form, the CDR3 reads TGTGCCAGCAGCTTGGCGGGGATCACCGGGGAGCTGTTTTTT.

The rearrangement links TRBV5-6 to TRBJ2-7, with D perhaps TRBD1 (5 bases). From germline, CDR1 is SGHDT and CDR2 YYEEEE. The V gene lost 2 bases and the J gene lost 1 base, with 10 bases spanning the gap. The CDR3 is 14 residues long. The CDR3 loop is CASSFRRVSYEQYF. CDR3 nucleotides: TGTGCCAGCAGCTTTCGCAGGGTATCCTACGAGCAGTACTTC.

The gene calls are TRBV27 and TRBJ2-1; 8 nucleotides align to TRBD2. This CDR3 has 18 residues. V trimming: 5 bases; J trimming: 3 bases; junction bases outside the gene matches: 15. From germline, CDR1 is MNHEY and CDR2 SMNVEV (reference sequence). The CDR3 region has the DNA TGTGCCAGCAGTCCATCACCACCTAGCGGGTCTATCTACAATGAGCAGTTCTTC. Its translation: CASSPSPPSGSIYNEQFF.